This T cell receptor (beta chain) was profiled in a study of T-cell memory formation after mild COVID-19. Turning to the study itself: TCR clusters mostly belonged to single donors.

TCR alpha and TCR beta cDNA libraries with sample barcodes and UMIs came from 5'RACE using constant-segment primers. One entry per CDR3 protein results from TCRdb running MiXCR on the 5' RACE reads. The sample has about 180,000 distinct CDR3 sequences, 16% seen once; the top ten hold 2% to 2.5%. Germline CDR1 reads SSHAT; CDR2 reads FNYEAQ (reference sequence). The CDR3 spans 15 residues. In this sample, this clonotype turned up a few times. One junction end does not reproduce the germline sequence, and a read error may be involved. The receptor comes from an adult woman who had mild COVID-19 (a few samples of this study predate the infection). Cell type and time point are not known. The sample comprised PBMCs or a T cell subset sorted from them (not recorded which). The chain has TRBV7-7 and TRBJ2-5, with 12 bases that match TRBD1. CDR3 nucleotide sequence: TGTGCTAGCAGCCCGAGGGACAGGGGGCCGGAGACCCAGTACTTC. It yields the protein CASSPRDRGPETQYF.